This T cell receptor (beta chain) stems from a study of T cell clusters in autoimmune cytopenias. About the research overall: Per sample, median TRB depth was approximately 47,000 reads, yielding a median roughly 2,000 distinct clonotypes. The study's findings and limits: Healthy donors had 2.5 to 3.5-fold more exclusive TRB clusters than active autoimmune hepatitis patients. The T cell clusters were defined only in silico, without experimental functional validation. Primary autoimmune cytopenia patients seemingly lacked the physiological T cell clusters found in healthy donors.

Multiplex touch-down PCR amplified TRB using TRB-A and TRB-B pools in one tube. No DNA is given; TCRdb re-called the multiplex PCR reads and lists each CDR3 protein once. The table for this sample gives over a thousand distinct CDR3 sequences. About 39,000 genome equivalents of blood DNA were amplified for TRB. Worth noting for this clonotype: Its antigen is unknown.

Germline CDR1 LNHDA, CDR2 SQIVND (reference sequence). The CDR3 consists of 16 residues. The chain has TRBV19 and TRBJ2-6; TCRdb's D call of TRBD1 is untestable without DNA. Material for sequencing was peripheral blood. The clonotype comes from a human donor with an autoimmune cytopenia or autoimmune hepatitis (not recorded which). CDR3 protein: CASLPDPGSGANVLTF. The full variable domain, with the rest looked up from reference TRBV19 and TRBJ2-6, is DGGITQSPKYLFRKEGQNVTLSCEQNLNHDAMYWYRQDPGQGLRLIYYSQIVNDFQKGDIAEGYSVSREKKESFPLTVTSAQKNPTAFYLCASLPDPGSGANVLTFGAGSRLTVL.